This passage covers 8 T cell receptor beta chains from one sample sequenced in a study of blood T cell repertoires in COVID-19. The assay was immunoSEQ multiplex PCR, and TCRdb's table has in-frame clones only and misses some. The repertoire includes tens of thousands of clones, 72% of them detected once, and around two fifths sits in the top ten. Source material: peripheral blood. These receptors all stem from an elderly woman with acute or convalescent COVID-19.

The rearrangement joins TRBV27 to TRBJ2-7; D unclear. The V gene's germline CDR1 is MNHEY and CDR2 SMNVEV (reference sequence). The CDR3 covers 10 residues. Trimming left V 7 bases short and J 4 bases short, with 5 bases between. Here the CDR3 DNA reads TGTGCCAGCAACTTTTACGAGCAGTACTTC. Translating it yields CASNFYEQYF.

The chain's CDR3 is CAWVRGGSGNTIYF. CDR3 coding DNA: TGTGCCTGGGTTAGGGGGGGTTCTGGAAACACCATATATTTT. This chain connects TRBV30 to TRBJ1-3; D perhaps matches TRBD1 (6 bases). Trimming removed 5 bases from V and 1 base from J, with 12 bases in between. Germline CDR1 reads GTSNPN; CDR2 reads SVGIG (reference sequence). The CDR3 sequence is 14 residues long. Full variable domain (remainder filled in from reference TRBV30 and TRBJ1-3): SQTIHQWPATLVQPVGSPLSLECTVEGTSNPNLYWYRQAAGRGLQLLFYSVGIGQISSEVPQNLSASRPQDRQFILSSKKLLLSDSGFYLCAWVRGGSGNTIYFGEGSWLTVV.

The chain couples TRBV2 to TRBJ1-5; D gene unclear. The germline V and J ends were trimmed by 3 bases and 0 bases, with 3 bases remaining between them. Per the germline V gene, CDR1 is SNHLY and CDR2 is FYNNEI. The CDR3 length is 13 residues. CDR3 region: CASSDYSNQPQHF. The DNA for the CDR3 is TGTGCCAGCAGTGACTATAGCAATCAGCCCCAGCATTTT.

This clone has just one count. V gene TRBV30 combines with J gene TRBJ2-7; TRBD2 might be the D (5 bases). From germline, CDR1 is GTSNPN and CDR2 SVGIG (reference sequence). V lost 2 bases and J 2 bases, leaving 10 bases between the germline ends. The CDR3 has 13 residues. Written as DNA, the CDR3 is TGTGCCTGGAGTCCCGCGGGTCCCTACGAGCAGTACTTC. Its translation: CAWSPAGPYEQYF.

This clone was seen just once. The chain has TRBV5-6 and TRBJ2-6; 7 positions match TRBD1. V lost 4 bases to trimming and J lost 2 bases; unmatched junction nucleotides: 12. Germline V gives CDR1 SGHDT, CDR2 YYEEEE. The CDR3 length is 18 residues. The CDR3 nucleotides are TGTGCCAGCAGCCACCTCGAGGGGGCGCGTCCTGGGGCCAACGTCCTGACTTTC. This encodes CASSHLEGARPGANVLTF.

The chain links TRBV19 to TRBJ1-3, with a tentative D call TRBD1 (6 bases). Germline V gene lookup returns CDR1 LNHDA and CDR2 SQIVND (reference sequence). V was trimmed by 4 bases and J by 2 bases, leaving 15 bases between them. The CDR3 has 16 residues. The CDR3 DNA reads TGTGCCAGTAGTACCACAAGGGGGACAACTGGAAACACCATATATTTT. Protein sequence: CASSTTRGTTGNTIYF.

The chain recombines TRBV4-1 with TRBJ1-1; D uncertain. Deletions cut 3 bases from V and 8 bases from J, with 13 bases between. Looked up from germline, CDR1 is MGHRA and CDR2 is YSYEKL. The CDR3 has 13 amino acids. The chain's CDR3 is CASSQDRGLEAFF. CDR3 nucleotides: TGCGCCAGCAGCCAGGACCGGGGTTTAGAAGCTTTCTTT.

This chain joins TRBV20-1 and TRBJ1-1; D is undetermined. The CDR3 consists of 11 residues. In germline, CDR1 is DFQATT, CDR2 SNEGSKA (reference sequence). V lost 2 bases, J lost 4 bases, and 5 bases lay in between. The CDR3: CSARKSTEAFF. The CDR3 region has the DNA TGCAGTGCTAGAAAGAGCACTGAAGCTTTCTTT.